This TCR beta chain stems from a study of CD8 T cells in Susac syndrome. Sequencing of TCR beta covered CD8+ and CD4+ T cells obtained from blood. CD8+ and CD4+ T cells were negatively isolated; TEMRA cells were FACS-enriched. Random hexamers primed reverse transcription of about 0.45 to 1 ug RNA. Across 54 Vbeta and 13 Jbeta, immunoSEQ multiplex PCR amplified TCR beta CDR3. TCRdb reprocessed the immunoSEQ multiplex PCR reads with MiXCR, giving one entry per CDR3 protein. The table has about 280,000 distinct CDR3 sequences, 80% to 90% seen once. This CDR3 is 15 amino acids long. Per the germline V gene, CDR1 is LNHDA and CDR2 is SQIVND (reference sequence). As to this clonotype: A junction boundary mismatches the germline segment, possibly from a read error.

The chain carries TRBV19 and TRBJ1-2; tentatively, D is TRBD1 (5 bases). The sample was CD8+ T cells from PBMCs. This receptor was identified in a human donor with multiple sclerosis. The CDR3 DNA sequence: TGTGCCAGTAGTCCAGACAGCGGACAAGGATATGGTTACACCTTC. The encoded protein is CASSPDSGQGYGYTF.